This TCR beta chain derives from a study of blood T cell repertoires in COVID-19. About the study: Samples representing acute and convalescent COVID-19 were sourced from the United States, Italy and Spain. The analysed material was cDNA or gDNA that came from T cells, B-cell-depleted T cells, or PBMCs.

Original data processing: Estimates of nucleated cell counts were drawn from the amplification of reference gene primers. The data were produced by immunoSEQ multiplex PCR, yet TCRdb's version contains in-frame clones alone and is incomplete. Clone size and the V and J calls come from that table; the DNA yielded D and trimming. The table shows tens of thousands of clones, with about 91% occurring only once. The V segment lost 6 bases and the J segment 5 bases; nucleotides outside the gene matches: 3. There are 14 residues in the CDR3. Germline V lookup: CDR1 LNHDA, CDR2 SQIVND (reference sequence). The specimen sequenced was peripheral blood. The receptor was derived from a woman over 75 with active or convalescent COVID-19. This rearrangement joins TRBV19 to TRBJ2-2; 10 nucleotides line up with TRBD1. CDR3 DNA sequence: TGTGCCAGTAGGGGGACAGGGGTAACCGGGGAGCTGTTTTTT. This encodes CASRGTGVTGELFF. The full variable domain, with the rest looked up from reference TRBV19 and TRBJ2-2, is DGGITQSPKYLFRKEGQNVTLSCEQNLNHDAMYWYRQDPGQGLRLIYYSQIVNDFQKGDIAEGYSVSREKKESFPLTVTSAQKNPTAFYLCASRGTGVTGELFFGEGSRLTVL.